Listed below are T cell receptor beta chains from one sample, sequenced in a study of Ad26.COV2.S vaccination and SARS-CoV-2 variants. Generated by immunoSEQ multiplex PCR, the TCRdb table keeps only in-frame clones and is missing some. The profile covers about 420,000 clones, with around 89% appearing a single time and approximately 4% taken by the ten largest. This specimen was peripheral blood, taken in a trial of Ad26.COV2.S vaccine versus placebo. The receptors derive from a person aged 18-60 years who received the Ad26.COV2.S COVID-19 vaccine or a placebo. The CDR3 runs from the conserved cysteine through the conserved F or W. A D gene is named only where the DNA matches it firmly. Clone size is stated in some rows and not others, as once, few, many or a class when expanded.

d_call: TRBD1
v_call: TRBV30
clone_size: -
j_call: TRBJ2-7
cdr3_nt: TGTGCCTGGTGCCTGGACAGGTCCGACGAGCAGTACTTC
cdr3_aa: CAWCLDRSDEQYF

d_call: -
v_call: TRBV12-3/TRBV12-4
clone_size: once
j_call: TRBJ1-3
cdr3_nt: TGTGCCAGCAGTGGGACGGCTGGAAACACCATATATTTT
cdr3_aa: CASSGTAGNTIYF

d_call: -
v_call: TRBV29-1
clone_size: -
j_call: TRBJ2-5
cdr3_nt: TGCAGCGCTATCCAAGAGACCCAGTACTTC
cdr3_aa: CSAIQETQYF

d_call: -
v_call: TRBV11-2
clone_size: once
j_call: TRBJ2-7
cdr3_nt: TGTGCCAGCAGCTCCACTTACGAGCAGTACTTC
cdr3_aa: CASSSTYEQYF

d_call: -
v_call: TRBV2
clone_size: few
j_call: TRBJ1-2
cdr3_nt: TGTGCCAGCAGCGACAGTTATGGCTACACCTTC
cdr3_aa: CASSDSYGYTF

d_call: -
v_call: TRBV4-3
clone_size: -
j_call: TRBJ2-5
cdr3_nt: TGCGCCAGCAGCCAACTCGGCGGGGAGACCCAGTACTTC
cdr3_aa: CASSQLGGETQYF

d_call: -
v_call: TRBV30
clone_size: -
j_call: TRBJ2-5
cdr3_nt: TGTGCCTGGGGGAGTCATCTTGCGACCCAGTACTTC
cdr3_aa: CAWGSHLATQYF

d_call: -
v_call: TRBV10-3
clone_size: -
j_call: TRBJ1-2
cdr3_nt: TGTGCCATCGACGCCGGGGATATGTTCGGCTACACCTTC
cdr3_aa: CAIDAGDMFGYTF

d_call: TRBD1
v_call: TRBV15
clone_size: -
j_call: TRBJ2-5
cdr3_nt: TGTGCCACCAGCGTAGACAGGGCCGGGACGGAGACCCAGTACTTC
cdr3_aa: CATSVDRAGTETQYF

d_call: -
v_call: TRBV2
clone_size: -
j_call: TRBJ2-2
cdr3_nt: TGTGCCAGCAGTGAAAGGTTGTCAGCCGTGGGCTACACCGGGGAGCTGTTTTTT
cdr3_aa: CASSERLSAVGYTGELFF

d_call: -
v_call: TRBV6-1
clone_size: -
j_call: TRBJ2-7
cdr3_nt: TGTGCCAGCAGTAACGGCGGGACTGCCTTCACGGAGCAGTACTTC
cdr3_aa: CASSNGGTAFTEQYF

d_call: -
v_call: TRBV13
clone_size: once
j_call: TRBJ2-3
cdr3_nt: TGTGCCAGCAGCTTAGCGACAGGCGCAGATACGCAGTATTTT
cdr3_aa: CASSLATGADTQYF

d_call: TRBD1
v_call: TRBV11-3
clone_size: -
j_call: TRBJ1-6
cdr3_nt: TGTGCCAGCAGCACAGGGGGGGGCAATTCACCCCTCCACTTT
cdr3_aa: CASSTGGGNSPLHF

d_call: -
v_call: TRBV7-9
clone_size: -
j_call: TRBJ2-1
cdr3_nt: TGTGCCAGCACCTCCGTGATGGGGACGGGTGAGCAGTTCTTC
cdr3_aa: CASTSVMGTGEQFF

d_call: TRBD2
v_call: TRBV7-6
clone_size: -
j_call: TRBJ2-7
cdr3_nt: TGTGCCAGCGTTCCGGGGGGGTCGGAGACCTACGAGCAGTACTTC
cdr3_aa: CASVPGGSETYEQYF

d_call: -
v_call: TRBV7-3
clone_size: -
j_call: TRBJ2-6
cdr3_nt: TGTGCCAGCAGCTTAACGGCTAACAGGGGCGGAGGGAGTGGGGCCAACGTCCTGACTTTC
cdr3_aa: CASSLTANRGGGSGANVLTF

d_call: -
v_call: TRBV11-1
clone_size: -
j_call: TRBJ1-2
cdr3_nt: TGTGCCAGCAGCCCCTGGATTCAGGGCCGAGGTTATGGCTACACCTTC
cdr3_aa: CASSPWIQGRGYGYTF

d_call: -
v_call: TRBV2
clone_size: -
j_call: TRBJ2-5
cdr3_nt: TGTGCCAGCAGTGGCCGTGGACTGGTTGCAGAAAAAGAGACCCAGTACTTC
cdr3_aa: CASSGRGLVAEKETQYF

d_call: -
v_call: TRBV24-1
clone_size: -
j_call: TRBJ2-5
cdr3_nt: TGTGCCACCAGTGCGAGTACAGGGAGGATCGGGGAGACCCAGTACTTC
cdr3_aa: CATSASTGRIGETQYF

d_call: -
v_call: TRBV6-4
clone_size: -
j_call: TRBJ1-5
cdr3_nt: TGTGCCAGCAGTGGGCGAGACAGAGTCCCCGAAAATCAGCCCCAGCATTTT
cdr3_aa: CASSGRDRVPENQPQHF

d_call: -
v_call: TRBV7-2
clone_size: -
j_call: TRBJ2-1
cdr3_nt: TGTGCCAGCAGCTTAGGGCCAGGGACCAATGAGCAGTTCTTC
cdr3_aa: CASSLGPGTNEQFF

d_call: -
v_call: TRBV7-9
clone_size: once
j_call: TRBJ1-4
cdr3_nt: TGTGCCAGCAGCTGGGACAAAGAGTTTAATGAAAAACTGTTTTTT
cdr3_aa: CASSWDKEFNEKLFF

d_call: TRBD2
v_call: TRBV6-2/TRBV6-3
clone_size: -
j_call: TRBJ2-5
cdr3_nt: TGTGCCAGCAGTTGGGGACTAGCGGGGGAGGAGACCCAGTACTTC
cdr3_aa: CASSWGLAGEETQYF

d_call: -
v_call: TRBV3-1/TRBV3-2
clone_size: once
j_call: TRBJ1-5
cdr3_nt: TGTGCCAGCAGCCAAGATATCAATCAGCCCCAGCATTTT
cdr3_aa: CASSQDINQPQHF

d_call: -
v_call: TRBV9
clone_size: -
j_call: TRBJ2-1
cdr3_nt: TGTGCCAGCAGCTATTGGGGGGGCCCTCTTTCCTACAATGAGCAGTTCTTC
cdr3_aa: CASSYWGGPLSYNEQFF

d_call: -
v_call: TRBV7-2
clone_size: once
j_call: TRBJ2-1
cdr3_nt: TGTGCCAGCAGTACCCAAAGGGGGGAATACAATGAGCAGTTCTTC
cdr3_aa: CASSTQRGEYNEQFF

d_call: TRBD1
v_call: TRBV30
clone_size: -
j_call: TRBJ1-6
cdr3_nt: TGTGCCTGGACCGGGACAGGGGGCCGCGATTCACCCCTCCACTTT
cdr3_aa: CAWTGTGGRDSPLHF

d_call: -
v_call: TRBV28
clone_size: -
j_call: TRBJ1-5
cdr3_nt: TGTGCCAGCAGTTCGCCTGGGGGGGGACATCAGCCCCAGCATTTT
cdr3_aa: CASSSPGGGHQPQHF

d_call: -
v_call: TRBV11-1
clone_size: -
j_call: TRBJ2-7
cdr3_nt: TGTGCCAGCAGCTCCGAGGGGTCCTTTGCCTACGAGCAGTACTTC
cdr3_aa: CASSSEGSFAYEQYF

d_call: -
v_call: TRBV20-1
clone_size: few
j_call: TRBJ2-5
cdr3_nt: TGCAGTGGGACAGTTCAAGAGACCCAGTACTTC
cdr3_aa: CSGTVQETQYF

d_call: -
v_call: TRBV6-4
clone_size: few
j_call: TRBJ1-6
cdr3_nt: TGTGCCAGCAGTGACTCGGGACACTATAATTCACCCCTCCACTTT
cdr3_aa: CASSDSGHYNSPLHF

d_call: TRBD1
v_call: TRBV7-9
clone_size: -
j_call: TRBJ2-3
cdr3_nt: TGTGCCAGCAGCTTAGCGCAGGGGGCGGGCACAGATACGCAGTATTTT
cdr3_aa: CASSLAQGAGTDTQYF

d_call: -
v_call: TRBV4-2
clone_size: few
j_call: TRBJ2-5
cdr3_nt: TGTGCCAGCAGCCAAGATCAGGGCAGGGGCCGAGAGACCCAGTACTTC
cdr3_aa: CASSQDQGRGRETQYF

d_call: TRBD2
v_call: TRBV5-3
clone_size: -
j_call: TRBJ2-7
cdr3_nt: TGTGCCAGAAGCGCCGGACTAGCGGGGGTGACCTACGAGCAGTACTTC
cdr3_aa: CARSAGLAGVTYEQYF

d_call: TRBD1
v_call: TRBV4-3
clone_size: -
j_call: TRBJ1-5
cdr3_nt: TGCGCCAGCAGCCCGAGGACAGGCCAAAATCAGCCCCAGCATTTT
cdr3_aa: CASSPRTGQNQPQHF

d_call: TRBD2
v_call: TRBV11-2
clone_size: -
j_call: TRBJ2-1
cdr3_nt: TGTGCCAGCAGCCCCGTACTGTTTTTAGCGGGGGCCTACAATGAGCAGTTCTTC
cdr3_aa: CASSPVLFLAGAYNEQFF

d_call: TRBD1
v_call: TRBV12-3/TRBV12-4
clone_size: -
j_call: TRBJ1-2
cdr3_nt: TGTGCCAGCACCCTGGACAGGGCCTATGGCTACACCTTC
cdr3_aa: CASTLDRAYGYTF

d_call: -
v_call: TRBV5-1
clone_size: -
j_call: TRBJ2-5
cdr3_nt: TGCGCCAGCAGCTTAGAGGGGACCCAGTACTTC
cdr3_aa: CASSLEGTQYF

d_call: -
v_call: TRBV7-9
clone_size: -
j_call: TRBJ1-6
cdr3_nt: TGTGCCAGCAGCCTACCGTGGGGGACGGCAAATTCACCCCTCCACTTT
cdr3_aa: CASSLPWGTANSPLHF

d_call: -
v_call: TRBV6-2/TRBV6-3
clone_size: -
j_call: TRBJ1-4
cdr3_nt: TGTGCCAGCAGTTACTCGCCGGGGAATAATGAAAAACTGTTTTTT
cdr3_aa: CASSYSPGNNEKLFF

d_call: -
v_call: TRBV6-5
clone_size: -
j_call: TRBJ2-2
cdr3_nt: TGTGCCAGCAGTTACAGAACAACCGGGGAGCTGTTTTTT
cdr3_aa: CASSYRTTGELFF

d_call: -
v_call: TRBV6-5
clone_size: -
j_call: TRBJ2-3
cdr3_nt: TGTGCCAGCAGTTACCGACCTCGGGGATACACAGATACGCAGTATTTT
cdr3_aa: CASSYRPRGYTDTQYF

d_call: TRBD1
v_call: TRBV30
clone_size: once
j_call: TRBJ1-5
cdr3_nt: TGTGCCTGGAGTGGACAGGGCCAGCAGCCCCAGCATTTT
cdr3_aa: CAWSGQGQQPQHF

d_call: TRBD2
v_call: TRBV3-1/TRBV3-2
clone_size: -
j_call: TRBJ2-4
cdr3_nt: TGTGCCAGCAGCCAAGATAGCGGGGCCGCTCAAAACATTCAGTACTTC
cdr3_aa: CASSQDSGAAQNIQYF

d_call: -
v_call: TRBV6-1
clone_size: few
j_call: TRBJ1-6
cdr3_nt: TGTGCCAGCAGTGAAAACGGGGAAAATTCACCCCTCCACTTT
cdr3_aa: CASSENGENSPLHF

d_call: TRBD1
v_call: TRBV6-1
clone_size: -
j_call: TRBJ1-5
cdr3_nt: TGTGCCAGCAGTGACGACAGGGGCAATCAGCCCCAGCATTTT
cdr3_aa: CASSDDRGNQPQHF

d_call: -
v_call: TRBV7-3
clone_size: -
j_call: TRBJ1-4
cdr3_nt: TGTGCCAGCAGCTTAACAGCTGAAGTCGGGGAAAAACTGTTTTTT
cdr3_aa: CASSLTAEVGEKLFF

d_call: TRBD1
v_call: TRBV5-5
clone_size: -
j_call: TRBJ2-7
cdr3_nt: TGTGCCAGCAGCCCCGGGACAGCCTACGAGCAGTACTTC
cdr3_aa: CASSPGTAYEQYF

d_call: -
v_call: TRBV6-4
clone_size: -
j_call: TRBJ2-3
cdr3_nt: TGTGCCAGCAGTGACCTACGGACAGACCCCACAGATACGCAGTATTTT
cdr3_aa: CASSDLRTDPTDTQYF

d_call: -
v_call: TRBV7-2
clone_size: -
j_call: TRBJ1-2
cdr3_nt: TGTGCCAGCAGCTTAGCCTCGGAGGCCTATGGCTACACCTTC
cdr3_aa: CASSLASEAYGYTF

d_call: -
v_call: TRBV3-1/TRBV3-2
clone_size: -
j_call: TRBJ2-3
cdr3_nt: TGTGCCAGCAGCCAAGGGGCTGACGGCCCCTATACGCAGTATTTT
cdr3_aa: CASSQGADGPYTQYF

d_call: TRBD1
v_call: TRBV10-3
clone_size: -
j_call: TRBJ1-2
cdr3_nt: TGTGCCATCAGCCTGACAGGGGGGGGTTTTTATGGCTACACCTTC
cdr3_aa: CAISLTGGGFYGYTF

d_call: TRBD1
v_call: TRBV4-3
clone_size: -
j_call: TRBJ2-1
cdr3_nt: TGCGCCAGCAGCCAAGAGACCGGGACAGGGTCCAATGAGCAGTTCTTC
cdr3_aa: CASSQETGTGSNEQFF

d_call: -
v_call: TRBV6-6
clone_size: -
j_call: TRBJ2-7
cdr3_nt: TGTGCCACCAGAAATCTACGGGGTGGGTACGAGCAGTACTTC
cdr3_aa: CATRNLRGGYEQYF

d_call: TRBD1
v_call: TRBV5-6
clone_size: few
j_call: TRBJ2-4
cdr3_nt: TGTGCCAGCAGCATATCGGACAGGGTCGACATTCAGTACTTC
cdr3_aa: CASSISDRVDIQYF

d_call: TRBD1
v_call: TRBV27
clone_size: once
j_call: TRBJ2-3
cdr3_nt: TGTGCCAGCAGTCTGACAGGGAATTCGTTAGATACGCAGTATTTT
cdr3_aa: CASSLTGNSLDTQYF

d_call: -
v_call: TRBV5-4
clone_size: -
j_call: TRBJ1-5
cdr3_nt: TGTGCCAGCAGCTTGGTGCCAGGGGGCAATCAGCCCCAGCATTTT
cdr3_aa: CASSLVPGGNQPQHF

d_call: -
v_call: TRBV4-3
clone_size: -
j_call: TRBJ2-3
cdr3_nt: TGCGCCAGCAGCCAAGATCTCGCGACAGATACGCAGTATTTT
cdr3_aa: CASSQDLATDTQYF

d_call: -
v_call: TRBV24-1
clone_size: -
j_call: TRBJ2-1
cdr3_nt: TGTGCCACCAGTGATTTCCGACGGGAGAACTACAATGAGCAGTTCTTC
cdr3_aa: CATSDFRRENYNEQFF